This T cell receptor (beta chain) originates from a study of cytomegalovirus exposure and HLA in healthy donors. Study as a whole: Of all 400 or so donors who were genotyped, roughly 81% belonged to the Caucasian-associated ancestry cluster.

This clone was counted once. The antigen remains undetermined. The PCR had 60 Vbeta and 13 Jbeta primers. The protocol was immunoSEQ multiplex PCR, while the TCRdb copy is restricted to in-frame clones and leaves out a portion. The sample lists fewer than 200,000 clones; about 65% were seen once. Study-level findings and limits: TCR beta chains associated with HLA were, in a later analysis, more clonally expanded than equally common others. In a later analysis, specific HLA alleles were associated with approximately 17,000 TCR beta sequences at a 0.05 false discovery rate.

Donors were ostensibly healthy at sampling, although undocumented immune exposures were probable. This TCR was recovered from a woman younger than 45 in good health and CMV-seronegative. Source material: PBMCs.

In DNA, the CDR3 is TGTGCCAGCTCACCCGTCTCTAGCCCGTCCTACGAGCAGTACTTC. Translation: CASSPVSSPSYEQYF. The rearrangement links TRBV18 to TRBJ2-7, with a tentative D call TRBD2 (5 bases). The CDR3 spans 15 residues. V lost 3 bases, J lost 1 base, and 13 bases lay in between. CDR1 and CDR2 (germline): KGHSH, LQKENI.